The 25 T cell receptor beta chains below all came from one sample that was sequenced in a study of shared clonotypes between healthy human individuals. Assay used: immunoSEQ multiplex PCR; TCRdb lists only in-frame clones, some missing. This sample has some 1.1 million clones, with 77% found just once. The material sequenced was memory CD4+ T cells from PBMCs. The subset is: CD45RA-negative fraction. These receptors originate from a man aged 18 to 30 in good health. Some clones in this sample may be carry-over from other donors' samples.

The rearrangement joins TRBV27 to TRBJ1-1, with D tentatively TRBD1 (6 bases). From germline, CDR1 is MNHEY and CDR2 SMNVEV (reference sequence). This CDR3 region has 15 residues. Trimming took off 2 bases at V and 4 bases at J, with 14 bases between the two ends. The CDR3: CASSLEGGRGTEAFF. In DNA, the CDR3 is TGTGCCAGCAGTTTAGAGGGGGGGCGCGGCACTGAAGCTTTCTTT.

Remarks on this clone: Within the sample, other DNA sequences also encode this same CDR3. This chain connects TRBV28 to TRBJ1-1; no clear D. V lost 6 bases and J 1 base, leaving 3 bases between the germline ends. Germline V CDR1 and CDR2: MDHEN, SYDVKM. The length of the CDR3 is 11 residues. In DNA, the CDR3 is TGTGCCAGCAGCTCGAACACTGAAGCTTTCTTT. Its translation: CASSSNTEAFF.

CDR3 DNA: TGTGCCAGCAGCGATGGAGGGACCCAGTACTTC. Translation: CASSDGGTQYF. This chain uses TRBV9 with TRBJ2-5, with a weak D call TRBD2 (5 bases). The CDR3 contains 11 residues. Looked up from germline, CDR1 is SGDLS and CDR2 is YYNGEE. Trimming pared 3 bases from V and 7 bases from J, leaving 7 bases between.

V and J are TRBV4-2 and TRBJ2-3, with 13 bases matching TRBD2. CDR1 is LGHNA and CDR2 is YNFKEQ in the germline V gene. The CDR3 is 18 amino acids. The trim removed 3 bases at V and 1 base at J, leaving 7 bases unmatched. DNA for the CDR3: TGTGCCAGCAGCCACACTAGCGGGAGGGCCCGGGGCACAGATACGCAGTATTTT. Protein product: CASSHTSGRARGTDTQYF.

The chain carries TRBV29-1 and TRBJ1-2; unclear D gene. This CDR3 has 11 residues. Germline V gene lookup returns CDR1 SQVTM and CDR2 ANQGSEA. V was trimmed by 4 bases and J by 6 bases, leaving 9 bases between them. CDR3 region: CSVGPADGYTF. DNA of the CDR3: TGCAGCGTTGGACCTGCAGATGGCTACACCTTC. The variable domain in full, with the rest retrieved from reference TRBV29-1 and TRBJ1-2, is SAVISQKPSRDICQRGTSLTIQCQVDSQVTMMFWYRQQPGQSLTLIATANQGSEATYESGFVIDKFPISRPNLTFSTLTVSNMSPEDSSIYLCSVGPADGYTFGSGTRLTVV.

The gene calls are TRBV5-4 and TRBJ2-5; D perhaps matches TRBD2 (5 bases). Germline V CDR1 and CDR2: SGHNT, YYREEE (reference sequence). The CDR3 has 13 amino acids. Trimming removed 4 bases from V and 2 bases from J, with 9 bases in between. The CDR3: CASSQRGQETQYF. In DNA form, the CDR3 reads TGTGCCAGCAGCCAACGGGGACAAGAGACCCAGTACTTC.

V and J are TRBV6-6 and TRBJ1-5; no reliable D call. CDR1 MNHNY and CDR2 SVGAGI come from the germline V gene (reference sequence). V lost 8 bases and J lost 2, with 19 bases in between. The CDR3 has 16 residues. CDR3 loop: CASSLVRASGNQPQHF. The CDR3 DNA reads TGTGCCAGCTCGTTGGTTCGGGCCAGCGGCAATCAGCCCCAGCATTTT.

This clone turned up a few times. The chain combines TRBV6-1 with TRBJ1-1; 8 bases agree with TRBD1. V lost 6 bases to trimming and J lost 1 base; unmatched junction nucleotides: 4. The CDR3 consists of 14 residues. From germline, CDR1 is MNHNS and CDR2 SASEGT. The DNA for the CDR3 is TGTGCCAGCAGCGCGGACAGGGCGAACACTGAAGCTTTCTTT. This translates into CASSADRANTEAFF.

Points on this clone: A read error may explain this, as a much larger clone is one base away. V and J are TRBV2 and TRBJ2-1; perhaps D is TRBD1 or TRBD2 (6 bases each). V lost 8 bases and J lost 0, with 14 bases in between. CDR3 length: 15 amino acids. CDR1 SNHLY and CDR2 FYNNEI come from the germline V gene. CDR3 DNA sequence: TGTGCCAGCTTCCCGGGGGCGGGCTCCTACAATGAGCAGTTCTTC. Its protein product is CASFPGAGSYNEQFF.

The CDR3 sequence is CASSEEAYEQYF. CDR3 bases: TGTGCCAGCAGCGAAGAAGCCTACGAGCAGTACTTC. The chain recombines TRBV7-9 with TRBJ2-7; no clear D gene. From germline, CDR1 is SEHNR and CDR2 FQNEAQ (reference sequence). V shed 5 bases and J shed 2 bases, with 7 bases lying between them. The CDR3 runs 12 residues.

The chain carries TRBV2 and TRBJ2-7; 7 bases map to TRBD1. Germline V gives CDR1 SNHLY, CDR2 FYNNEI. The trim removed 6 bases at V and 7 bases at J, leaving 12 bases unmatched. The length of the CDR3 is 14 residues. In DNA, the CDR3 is TGTGCCAGCAGGGGAGTGAAAGGGGGCGGTGAGCAGTACTTC. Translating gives CASRGVKGGGEQYF.

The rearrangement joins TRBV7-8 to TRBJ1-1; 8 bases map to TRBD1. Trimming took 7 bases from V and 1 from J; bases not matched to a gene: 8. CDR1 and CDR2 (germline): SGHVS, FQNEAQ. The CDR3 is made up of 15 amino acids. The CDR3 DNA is TGTGCCAGCATCCAGGGGGCCCCGGGGAACACTGAAGCTTTCTTT. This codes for CASIQGAPGNTEAFF. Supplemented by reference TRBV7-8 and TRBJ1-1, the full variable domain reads GAGVSQSPRYKVAKRGQDVALRCDPISGHVSLFWYQQALGQGPEFLTYFQNEAQLDKSGLPSDRFFAERPEGSVSTLKIQRTQQEDSAVYLCASIQGAPGNTEAFFGQGTRLTVV.

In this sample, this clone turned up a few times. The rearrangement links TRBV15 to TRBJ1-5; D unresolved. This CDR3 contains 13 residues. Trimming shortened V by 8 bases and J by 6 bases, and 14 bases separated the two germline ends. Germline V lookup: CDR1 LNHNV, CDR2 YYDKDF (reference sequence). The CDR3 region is CATSLEMGQPQHF. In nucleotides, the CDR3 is TGTGCCACCTCCTTGGAGATGGGTCAGCCCCAGCATTTT.

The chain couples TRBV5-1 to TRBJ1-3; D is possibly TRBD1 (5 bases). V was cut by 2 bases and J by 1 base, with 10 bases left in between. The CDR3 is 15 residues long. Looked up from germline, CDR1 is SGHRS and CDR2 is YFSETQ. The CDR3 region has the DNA TGCGCCAGCAGCTTAGGGACCAGTTCTGGAAACACCATATATTTT. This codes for CASSLGTSSGNTIYF.

This chain's CDR3 is CASSLDLALGDTGELFF. The CDR3 nucleotides are TGTGCCAGCAGCTTAGACCTAGCGCTGGGGGACACCGGGGAGCTGTTTTTT. The chain recombines TRBV7-9 with TRBJ2-2, with D perhaps matching TRBD2 (6 bases). This CDR3 is built from 17 residues. CDR1 SEHNR and CDR2 FQNEAQ come from the germline V gene (reference sequence). V was clipped by 1 base and J by 3 bases, with 15 bases between them.

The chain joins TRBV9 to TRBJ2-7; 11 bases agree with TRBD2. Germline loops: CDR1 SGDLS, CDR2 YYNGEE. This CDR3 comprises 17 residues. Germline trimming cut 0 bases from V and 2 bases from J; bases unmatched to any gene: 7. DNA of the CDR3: TGTGCCAGCAGCGTAGGGCCTAGCGGGAGGACCACCTACGAGCAGTACTTC. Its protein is CASSVGPSGRTTYEQYF.

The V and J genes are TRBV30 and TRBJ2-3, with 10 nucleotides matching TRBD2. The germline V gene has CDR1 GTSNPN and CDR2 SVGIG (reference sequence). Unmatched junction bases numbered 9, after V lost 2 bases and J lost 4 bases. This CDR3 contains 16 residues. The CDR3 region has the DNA TGTGCCTGGAGTTCGCTAGCGGGAGTAGGGGCAGATACGCAGTATTTT. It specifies CAWSSLAGVGADTQYF.

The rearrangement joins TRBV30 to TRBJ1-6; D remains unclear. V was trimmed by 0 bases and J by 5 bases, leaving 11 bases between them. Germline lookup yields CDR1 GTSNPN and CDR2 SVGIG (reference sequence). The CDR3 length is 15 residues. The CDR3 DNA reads TGTGCCTGGAGTGTAGGACTACGAAATAATTCACCCCTCCACTTT. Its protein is CAWSVGLRNNSPLHF.

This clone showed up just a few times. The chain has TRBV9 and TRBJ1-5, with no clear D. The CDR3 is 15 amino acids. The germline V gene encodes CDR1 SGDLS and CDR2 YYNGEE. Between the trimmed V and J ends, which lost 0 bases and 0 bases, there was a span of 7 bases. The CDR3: CASSVAGLSNQPQHF. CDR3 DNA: TGTGCCAGCAGCGTAGCAGGTCTTAGCAATCAGCCCCAGCATTTT.

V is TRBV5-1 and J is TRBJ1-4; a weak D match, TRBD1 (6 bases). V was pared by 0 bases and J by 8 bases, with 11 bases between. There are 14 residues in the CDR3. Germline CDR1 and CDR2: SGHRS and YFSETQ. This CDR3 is CASSLAGTREKLFF. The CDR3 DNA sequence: TGCGCCAGCAGCTTGGCTGGGACAAGGGAAAAACTGTTTTTT.

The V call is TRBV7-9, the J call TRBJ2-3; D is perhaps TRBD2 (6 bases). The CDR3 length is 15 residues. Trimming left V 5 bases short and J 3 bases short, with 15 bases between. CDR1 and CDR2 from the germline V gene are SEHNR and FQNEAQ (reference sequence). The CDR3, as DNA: TGTGCCAGCAGCCGACTAGACCCTAGTACAGATACGCAGTATTTT. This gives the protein CASSRLDPSTDTQYF.

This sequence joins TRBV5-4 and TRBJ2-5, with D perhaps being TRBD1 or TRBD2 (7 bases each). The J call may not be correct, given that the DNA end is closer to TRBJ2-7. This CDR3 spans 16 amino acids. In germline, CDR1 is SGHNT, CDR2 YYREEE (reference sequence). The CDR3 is CASTPGGAGPSYEQYF. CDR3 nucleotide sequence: TGTGCCAGCACCCCAGGGGGGGCGGGGCCCTCCTACGAGCAGTACTTC.

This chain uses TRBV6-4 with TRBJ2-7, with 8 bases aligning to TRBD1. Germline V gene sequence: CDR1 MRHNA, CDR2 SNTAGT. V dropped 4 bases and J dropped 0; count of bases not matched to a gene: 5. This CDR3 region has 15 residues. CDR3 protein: CASSGDRRTSYEQYF. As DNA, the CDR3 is TGTGCCAGCAGTGGGGACAGGCGCACCTCCTACGAGCAGTACTTC.

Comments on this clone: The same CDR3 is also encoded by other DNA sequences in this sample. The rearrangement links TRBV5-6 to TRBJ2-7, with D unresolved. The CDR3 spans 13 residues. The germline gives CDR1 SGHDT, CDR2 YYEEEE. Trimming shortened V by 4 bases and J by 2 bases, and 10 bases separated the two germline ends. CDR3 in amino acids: CASSLGRAYEQYF. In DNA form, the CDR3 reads TGTGCCAGCAGCCTCGGACGGGCCTACGAGCAGTACTTC.

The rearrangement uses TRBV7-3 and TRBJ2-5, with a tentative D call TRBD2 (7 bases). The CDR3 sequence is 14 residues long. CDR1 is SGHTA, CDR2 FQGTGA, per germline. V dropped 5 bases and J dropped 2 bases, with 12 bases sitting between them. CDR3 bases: TGTGCCAGCAGCCCTGGGGGGGCGCAAGAGACCCAGTACTTC. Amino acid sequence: CASSPGGAQETQYF.